The 28 T cell receptor beta chains below all came from one sample that was sequenced in a study of control samples from healthy donors and cancer patients (TCRdb year 2020). The protocol used for the library was the immunoSEQ multiplex PCR assay. TCRdb took this table from immuneACCESS and kept in-frame rearrangements with V and J called. Such tables lack part of the clones; where checked against another copy, unresolved V genes explain under half of the gap, and the rest is unexplained. The sample has approximately 100,000 clones on record, just over 85% of them singletons. Roughly 15% of the sample belongs to the ten largest clones. Sequences were obtained from blood. Receptors were obtained from a man aged 25 to 40 in good health.

The chain has TRBV9 and TRBJ2-1; 9 bases fit TRBD1. This CDR3 comprises 17 residues. Germline V gene data show CDR1 as SGDLS and CDR2 as YYNGEE. V dropped 3 bases and J dropped 7; count of bases not matched to a gene: 14. The CDR3 region is CASSALPGGQGWNEQFF. DNA for the CDR3: TGTGCCAGCAGCGCACTTCCGGGGGGACAGGGTTGGAATGAGCAGTTCTTC.

The V call is TRBV12-3 or TRBV12-4, the J call TRBJ2-3; 8 bases match TRBD1. J gave up 5 bases and V 4 bases, and 2 bases lay outside the gene matches. The CDR3 totals 13 residues. The CDR3 region has the DNA TGTGCCAGCAGTTCGACAGGGGTAGATACGCAGTATTTT. Translated: CASSSTGVDTQYF.

Note on this clone: A much larger clone differs by one base, so this may be a read error. The same CDR3 arises from other DNA sequences in this sample as well. The V call is TRBV11-3, the J call TRBJ1-1, with D hard to call. This CDR3 contains 13 residues. Germline V gene sequence: CDR1 SGHNT, CDR2 YENEEA. Trimming pared 0 bases from V and 1 base from J, leaving 3 bases between. CDR3 coding DNA: TGTGCCAGCAGCTTAGAGGGGAACACTGAAGCTTTCTTT. Translating gives CASSLEGNTEAFF.

The chain is built from TRBV28 and TRBJ2-7; D not resolved. V lost 6 bases, J lost 1 base, and 10 bases lay in between. The CDR3 sequence is 13 residues long. Germline values: CDR1 MDHEN, CDR2 SYDVKM. CDR3 nucleotides: TGTGCCAGCAGGTTCGGTGTGTCCTACGAGCAGTACTTC. Encoded protein: CASRFGVSYEQYF.

The chain joins TRBV5-5 to TRBJ1-1, with D hard to call. The CDR3 contains 12 residues. CDR1 is SGHKS, CDR2 YYEKEE, per germline (reference sequence). V was pared by 4 bases and J by 9 bases, with 13 bases between. CDR3 region: CASSNLTRKAFF. CDR3 coding DNA: TGTGCCAGCAGCAACCTGACTCGGAAAGCTTTCTTT.

The CDR3 sequence: CASSWGQGTYEQYF. In DNA, the CDR3 is TGTGCCAGCAGCTGGGGACAGGGGACCTACGAGCAGTACTTC. V usage is TRBV5-5 and J usage is TRBJ2-7; 10 bases are shared with TRBD1. Trimming at V came to 3 bases and at J to 2 bases, leaving 2 bases not matched to a gene. The CDR3 is made up of 14 amino acids. CDR1 is SGHKS, CDR2 YYEKEE, per germline (reference sequence).

This rearrangement joins TRBV28 to TRBJ1-6; TRBD1 agrees at 8 bases. Germline CDR1 is MDHEN and CDR2 is SYDVKM. The CDR3 covers 14 residues. The trim removed 5 bases at V and 10 bases at J, leaving 7 bases unmatched. The CDR3 loop reads CASSTGQGRSPLHF. In DNA form, the CDR3 reads TGTGCCAGCAGTACAGGACAGGGAAGATCACCCCTCCACTTT.

CDR3: CASSQGVLSGNTIYF. Here the CDR3 DNA reads TGTGCCAGCTCCCAAGGCGTCCTCTCTGGAAACACCATATATTTT. The chain couples TRBV18 to TRBJ1-3; D is uncertain. The V end lost 6 bases, the J end lost 0 bases, and 12 bases lay between the germline ends. The CDR3 runs 15 residues. Germline-derived CDR1 and CDR2 are KGHSH and LQKENI.

J is TRBJ1-5 and V is TRBV6-5, with TRBD1 matching 8 bases. The V gene end was trimmed by 6 bases and the J gene end by 5 bases; junction bases not matched to a gene: 6. Germline CDR1 reads MNHEY; CDR2 reads SVGAGI. The CDR3 loop spans 14 amino acids. The CDR3 loop reads CASRGQVGYQPQHF. CDR3 sequence (DNA): TGTGCCAGCAGGGGACAGGTGGGCTATCAGCCCCAGCATTTT.

The rearrangement links TRBV7-9 to TRBJ2-2; D is undetermined. The CDR3 has 16 amino acids. Germline CDR1 SEHNR, CDR2 FQNEAQ (reference sequence). Trimming shortened V by 7 bases and J by 6 bases, and 21 bases separated the two germline ends. The CDR3 sequence: CASKDVSHTRSGELFF. CDR3 coding DNA: TGTGCCAGCAAAGATGTCTCGCACACTCGATCCGGGGAGCTGTTTTTT.

The J gene is TRBJ2-4, the V gene TRBV29-1; D call uncertain. V was shortened by 0 bases and J by 1 base, with 13 bases between the two germline ends. Germline CDR1 is SQVTM and CDR2 is ANQGSEA. The CDR3 has 16 amino acids. The CDR3 here is CSVEDRGNDAKNIQYF. The CDR3, as DNA: TGCAGCGTTGAAGATCGAGGCAATGACGCCAAAAACATTCAGTACTTC. The complete variable domain, with remaining parts taken from reference TRBV29-1 and TRBJ2-4, reads SAVISQKPSRDICQRGTSLTIQCQVDSQVTMMFWYRQQPGQSLTLIATANQGSEATYESGFVIDKFPISRPNLTFSTLTVSNMSPEDSSIYLCSVEDRGNDAKNIQYFGAGTRLSVL.

This rearrangement joins TRBV19 to TRBJ1-2; no clear D gene. V shed 7 bases and J shed 0 bases, with 12 bases lying between them. The CDR3 is made up of 14 amino acids. The germline V gene has CDR1 LNHDA and CDR2 SQIVND (reference sequence). CDR3 region: CASTQRSPNYGYTF. CDR3 nucleotides: TGTGCCAGTACTCAGAGATCCCCTAACTATGGCTACACCTTC.

The CDR3 DNA reads as TGTGCCAGCAGTTTAAGGACAGTCGGCTACACCTTC. It encodes CASSLRTVGYTF. The genes are TRBV28 and TRBJ1-2; D may be TRBD1 (6 bases). This CDR3 has 12 residues. Germline assignment: CDR1 MDHEN and CDR2 SYDVKM. V lost 2 bases to trimming and J lost 8 bases, with 9 bases between them.

The J gene is TRBJ2-1, the V gene TRBV30; maybe TRBD2 (5 bases). The V end was cut by 0 bases, the J end by 0 bases, with 12 bases between. Germline V gene lookup returns CDR1 GTSNPN and CDR2 SVGIG (reference sequence). There are 16 residues in the CDR3. CDR3 coding DNA: TGTGCCTGGAGTGTCAATCGAGGGAGCTCCTACAATGAGCAGTTCTTC. Its protein product is CAWSVNRGSSYNEQFF.

The genes are TRBV7-2 and TRBJ2-7; 7 bases agree with TRBD2. The CDR3 sequence is 16 residues long. Germline V gene lookup returns CDR1 SGHTA and CDR2 FQGNSA. Losses at the gene ends were 8 bases for V and 2 bases for J; bases not matched to a gene: 15. CDR3 sequence reads: CASAEGLAVATYEQYF. The CDR3 DNA sequence: TGTGCCAGCGCGGAGGGCCTAGCGGTAGCTACCTACGAGCAGTACTTC.

The chain is built from TRBV29-1 and TRBJ1-2, with 8 bases matching TRBD1. The V segment lost 4 bases and the J segment 7 bases; nucleotides outside the gene matches: 11. CDR1 and CDR2 from the germline V gene are SQVTM and ANQGSEA. CDR3 length equals 14 residues. This chain's CDR3 is CSVGQGAPTTGYTF. CDR3 coding DNA: TGCAGCGTTGGTCAGGGGGCTCCAACTACTGGCTACACCTTC.

This chain connects TRBV27 to TRBJ2-7, with TRBD2 matching 13 bases. The CDR3 spans 17 residues. Germline assignment: CDR1 MNHEY and CDR2 SMNVEV (reference sequence). V was clipped by 5 bases and J by 0 bases; unmatched bases: 7. This CDR3 reads CASSPLGLAGASYEQYF. The DNA of the CDR3 is TGTGCCAGCAGTCCGCTCGGACTAGCGGGGGCCTCCTACGAGCAGTACTTC.

CDR3 region: CASSSSRGHGDYEQYF. CDR3 coding DNA: TGCGCCAGCAGCTCCTCGAGGGGACACGGCGACTACGAGCAGTACTTC. The chain combines TRBV5-1 with TRBJ2-7, with D possibly TRBD1 on 6 matching bases. There are 16 residues in the CDR3. Germline-derived CDR1 and CDR2 are SGHRS and YFSETQ. With 3 bases removed from V and 3 bases from J, the gap between germline ends came to 19 bases.

This clone was observed once. V and J are TRBV29-1 and TRBJ1-2; D remains ambiguous. The CDR3 contains 13 residues. Germline lookup yields CDR1 SQVTM and CDR2 ANQGSEA. The ends were cut back, 4 bases at V and 1 base at J, with 10 bases in the middle. CDR3 coding DNA: TGCAGCGTTGGTACAGCCTTTAACTATGGCTACACCTTC. Translated: CSVGTAFNYGYTF.

Concerning this clone itself: Other DNA variants within this sample encode the same CDR3. V and J are TRBV18 and TRBJ2-3, with a weak D call TRBD1 (5 bases). V was trimmed by 0 bases and J by 4 bases, leaving 5 bases between them. Germline CDR1 reads KGHSH; CDR2 reads LQKENI. The CDR3 runs 13 residues. This CDR3 is CASSPPGADTQYF. The CDR3 DNA sequence: TGTGCCAGCTCACCACCAGGGGCAGATACGCAGTATTTT.

J is TRBJ2-3 and V is TRBV6-5; TRBD2 is a possible D gene (5 bases). In germline, CDR1 is MNHEY, CDR2 SVGAGI. The length of the CDR3 is 15 residues. The V and J ends lost 6 bases and 2 bases respectively, with 15 bases between them. The CDR3 nucleotides are TGTGCCAGCAGCCTAAGCGGAAGCTACACAGATACGCAGTATTTT. Amino acids: CASSLSGSYTDTQYF.

This chain uses TRBV7-2 with TRBJ1-2; D unresolved. V lost 5 bases to trimming and J lost 4 bases, with 17 bases between them. Germline V gene lookup returns CDR1 SGHTA and CDR2 FQGNSA. CDR3 length: 15 residues. CDR3 in amino acids: CASSPRSAATYGYTF. CDR3 DNA sequence: TGTGCCAGCAGCCCGAGGTCGGCAGCGACCTATGGCTACACCTTC. The full variable domain, completed using reference TRBV7-2 and TRBJ1-2, is GAGVSQSPSNKVTEKGKDVELRCDPISGHTALYWYRQSLGQGLEFLIYFQGNSAPDKSGLPSDRFSAERTGGSVSTLTIQRTQQEDSAVYLCASSPRSAATYGYTFGSGTRLTVV.

The chain combines TRBV19 with TRBJ2-1, with 16 bases fitting TRBD2. The junction had 8 bases not matched to a gene; V was cut back by 5 bases and J by 7 bases. This CDR3 region has 17 residues. Germline CDR1 reads LNHDA; CDR2 reads SQIVND (reference sequence). Here the CDR3 reads CASSPPGLAGGMNEQFF. The DNA of the CDR3 is TGTGCCAGTAGTCCCCCGGGACTAGCGGGAGGGATGAATGAGCAGTTCTTC.

This chain connects TRBV28 to TRBJ1-2, with a possible D match to TRBD1 (5 bases). V lost 5 bases, J lost 7 bases, and 20 bases lay in between. In germline, CDR1 is MDHEN, CDR2 SYDVKM. There are 15 residues in the CDR3. The CDR3 here is CASSAPSSGYSGYTF. The CDR3 region has the DNA TGTGCCAGCAGTGCCCCTAGCTCAGGGTATAGTGGCTACACCTTC.

The chain employs TRBV29-1 and TRBJ2-3; maybe TRBD2 (7 bases). Germline V lookup: CDR1 SQVTM, CDR2 ANQGSEA. V shed 4 bases and J shed 0 bases, with 11 bases lying between them. The CDR3 contains 14 residues. This chain's CDR3 is CSVGRGPSTDTQYF. CDR3 nucleotides: TGCAGCGTTGGGCGGGGGCCAAGCACAGATACGCAGTATTTT.

The rearrangement joins TRBV4-1 to TRBJ1-4; no definite D call. Looked up from germline, CDR1 is MGHRA and CDR2 is YSYEKL. Trimming removed 0 bases from V and 0 bases from J, with 11 bases in between. This CDR3 has 17 amino acids. The CDR3 here is CASSQDSMETTNEKLFF. CDR3 bases: TGCGCCAGCAGCCAAGACTCGATGGAGACAACTAATGAAAAACTGTTTTTT.

The chain is built from TRBV12-3 or TRBV12-4 and TRBJ2-2; unclear D gene. The CDR3 covers 13 residues. V lost 4 bases, J lost 0 bases, and 3 bases lay in between. CDR3 amino acids: CASSSPNTGELFF. CDR3 in DNA: TGTGCCAGCAGTTCCCCGAACACCGGGGAGCTGTTTTTT.

The V gene is TRBV5-1, the J gene TRBJ1-5; tentative D call: TRBD1 (6 bases). Germline assignment: CDR1 SGHRS and CDR2 YFSETQ. Trimming removed 4 bases from V and 11 bases from J, with 22 bases in between. This CDR3 has 15 amino acids. In DNA form, the CDR3 reads TGCGCCAGCAGCCCGAGAACGGGACACCCCGAGACCCAGCATTTT. Translated: CASSPRTGHPETQHF.